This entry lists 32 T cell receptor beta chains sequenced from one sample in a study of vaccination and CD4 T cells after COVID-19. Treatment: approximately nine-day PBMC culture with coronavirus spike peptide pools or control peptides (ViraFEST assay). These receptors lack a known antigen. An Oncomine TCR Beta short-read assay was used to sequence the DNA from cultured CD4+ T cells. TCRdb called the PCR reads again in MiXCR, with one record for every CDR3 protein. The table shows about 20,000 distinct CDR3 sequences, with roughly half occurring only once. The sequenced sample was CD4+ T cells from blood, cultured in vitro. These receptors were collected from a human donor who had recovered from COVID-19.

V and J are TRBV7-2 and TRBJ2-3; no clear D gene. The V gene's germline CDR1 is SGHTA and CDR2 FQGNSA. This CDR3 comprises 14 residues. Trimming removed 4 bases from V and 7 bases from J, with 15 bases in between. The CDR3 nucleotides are TGTGCCAGCAGCTGGGGAAGGTGGAATTATACGCAGTATTTT. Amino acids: CASSWGRWNYTQYF.

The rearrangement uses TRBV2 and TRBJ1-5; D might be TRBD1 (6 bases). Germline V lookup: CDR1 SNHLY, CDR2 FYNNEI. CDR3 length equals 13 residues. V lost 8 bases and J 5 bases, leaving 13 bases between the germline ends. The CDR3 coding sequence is TGTGCCAGCCAAACAGGGTACGATCAGCCCCAGCATTTT. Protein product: CASQTGYDQPQHF.

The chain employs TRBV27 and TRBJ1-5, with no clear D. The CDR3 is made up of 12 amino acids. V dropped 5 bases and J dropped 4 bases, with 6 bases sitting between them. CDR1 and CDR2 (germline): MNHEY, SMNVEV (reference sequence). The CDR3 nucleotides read TGTGCCAGCAGTCCCATTAATCAGCCCCAGCATTTT. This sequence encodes CASSPINQPQHF.

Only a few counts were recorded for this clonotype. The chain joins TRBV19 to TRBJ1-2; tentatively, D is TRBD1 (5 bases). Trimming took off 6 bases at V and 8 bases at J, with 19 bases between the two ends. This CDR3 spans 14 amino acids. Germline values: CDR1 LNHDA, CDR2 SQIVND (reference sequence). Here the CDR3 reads CASRVYRDVGGYTF. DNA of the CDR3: TGTGCCAGTAGAGTATATAGGGACGTGGGGGGCTACACCTTC.

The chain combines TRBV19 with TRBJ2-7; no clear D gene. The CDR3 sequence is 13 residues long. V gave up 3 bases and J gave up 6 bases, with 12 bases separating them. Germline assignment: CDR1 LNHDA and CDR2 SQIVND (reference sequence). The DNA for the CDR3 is TGTGCCAGTAGTATTCGCCCTAACCTCGAGCAGTACTTC. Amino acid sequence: CASSIRPNLEQYF.

For the CDR3, the DNA is TGTGCCAGCAGCGTAGGGGCTAGCGGGACGTACGAGCAGTACTTC. Translated, it gives CASSVGASGTYEQYF. The chain is built from TRBV9 and TRBJ2-7; TRBD2 matches 9 bases. Germline CDR1 SGDLS, CDR2 YYNGEE. This CDR3 has 15 amino acids. After removal of 0 bases from V and 4 bases from J, the junction contained 5 bases not matched to a gene.

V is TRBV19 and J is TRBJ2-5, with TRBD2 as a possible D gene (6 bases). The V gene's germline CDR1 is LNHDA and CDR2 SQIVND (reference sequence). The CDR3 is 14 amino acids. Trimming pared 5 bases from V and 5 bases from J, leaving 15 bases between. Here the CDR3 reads CASSVYSAGETQYF. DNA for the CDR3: TGTGCCAGTAGTGTATACTCCGCGGGGGAGACCCAGTACTTC. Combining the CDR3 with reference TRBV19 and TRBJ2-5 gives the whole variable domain DGGITQSPKYLFRKEGQNVTLSCEQNLNHDAMYWYRQDPGQGLRLIYYSQIVNDFQKGDIAEGYSVSREKKESFPLTVTSAQKNPTAFYLCASSVYSAGETQYFGPGTRLLVL.

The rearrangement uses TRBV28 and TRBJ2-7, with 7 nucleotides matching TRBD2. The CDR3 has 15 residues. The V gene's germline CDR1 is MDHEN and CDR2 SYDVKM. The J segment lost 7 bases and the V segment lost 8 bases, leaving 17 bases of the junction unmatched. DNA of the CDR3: TGTGCCAGCGGCCGTGCGGGACTCGGGGAGGGGGAGCAGTACTTC. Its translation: CASGRAGLGEGEQYF.

CDR3 nucleotides: TGTGCCAGCAGACAACAGGGGACTAACTATGGCTACACCTTC. It translates to CASRQQGTNYGYTF. V is TRBV25-1 and J is TRBJ1-2; 7 bases fit TRBD1. Germline CDR1 is MGHDK and CDR2 is SYGVNS. The J segment lost 0 bases and the V segment lost 6 bases, leaving 4 bases of the junction unmatched. The CDR3 is 14 residues long.

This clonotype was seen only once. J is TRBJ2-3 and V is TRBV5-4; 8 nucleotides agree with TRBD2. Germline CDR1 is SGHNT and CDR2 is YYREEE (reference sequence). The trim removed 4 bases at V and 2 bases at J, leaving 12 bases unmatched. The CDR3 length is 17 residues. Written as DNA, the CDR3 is TGTGCCAGCAGCCCCCGGGGGGGAGGAGTTCTCACAGATACGCAGTATTTT. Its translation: CASSPRGGGVLTDTQYF.

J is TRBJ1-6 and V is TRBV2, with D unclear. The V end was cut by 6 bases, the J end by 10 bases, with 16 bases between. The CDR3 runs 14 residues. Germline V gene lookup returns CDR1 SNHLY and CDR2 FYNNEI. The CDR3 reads CASRIGWAASPLHF. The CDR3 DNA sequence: TGTGCCAGCAGGATTGGGTGGGCCGCCTCACCCCTCCACTTT.

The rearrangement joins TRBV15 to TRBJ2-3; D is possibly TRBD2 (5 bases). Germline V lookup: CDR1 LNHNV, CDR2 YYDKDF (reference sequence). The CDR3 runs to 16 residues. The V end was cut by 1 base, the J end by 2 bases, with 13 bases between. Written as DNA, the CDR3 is TGTGCCACCAGCAGAGCGGGTCTAGCATACACAGATACGCAGTATTTT. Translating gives CATSRAGLAYTDTQYF.

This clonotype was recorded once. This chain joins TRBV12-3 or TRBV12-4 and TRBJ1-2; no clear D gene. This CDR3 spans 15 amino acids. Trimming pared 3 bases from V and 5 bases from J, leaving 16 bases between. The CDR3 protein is CASSFDTPTGYGYTF. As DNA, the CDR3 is TGTGCCAGCAGTTTCGACACCCCGACTGGGTATGGCTACACCTTC.

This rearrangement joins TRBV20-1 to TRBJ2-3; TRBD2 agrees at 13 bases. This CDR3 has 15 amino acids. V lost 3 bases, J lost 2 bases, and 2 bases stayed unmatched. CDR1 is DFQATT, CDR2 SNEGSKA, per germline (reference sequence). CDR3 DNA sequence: TGCAGTGCTAGTGGACTAGCGGGGGACACAGATACGCAGTATTTT. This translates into CSASGLAGDTDTQYF.

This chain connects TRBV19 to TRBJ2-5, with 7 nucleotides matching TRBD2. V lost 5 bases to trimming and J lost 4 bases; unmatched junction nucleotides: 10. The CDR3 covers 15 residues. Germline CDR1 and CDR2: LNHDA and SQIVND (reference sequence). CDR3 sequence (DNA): TGTGCCAGTAGTGCCCCGACTAGCTTGGGAGAGACCCAGTACTTC. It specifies CASSAPTSLGETQYF.

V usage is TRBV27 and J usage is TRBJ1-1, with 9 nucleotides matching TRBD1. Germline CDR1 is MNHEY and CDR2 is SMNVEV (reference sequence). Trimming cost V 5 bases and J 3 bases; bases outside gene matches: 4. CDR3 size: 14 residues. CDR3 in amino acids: CASSQQGAHTEAFF. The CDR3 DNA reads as TGTGCCAGCAGTCAACAGGGGGCGCACACTGAAGCTTTCTTT.

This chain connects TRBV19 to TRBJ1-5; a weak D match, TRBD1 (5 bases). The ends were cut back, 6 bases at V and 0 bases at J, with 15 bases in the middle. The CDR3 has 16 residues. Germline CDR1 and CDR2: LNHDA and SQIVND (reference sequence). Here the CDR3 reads CASRDNPGNSNQPQHF. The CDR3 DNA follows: TGTGCCAGTAGGGACAACCCAGGGAATAGCAATCAGCCCCAGCATTTT.

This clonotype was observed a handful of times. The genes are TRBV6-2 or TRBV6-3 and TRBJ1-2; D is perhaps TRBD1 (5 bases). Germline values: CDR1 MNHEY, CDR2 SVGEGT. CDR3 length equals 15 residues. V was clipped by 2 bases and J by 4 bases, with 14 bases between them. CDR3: CASSYRDGRGYGYTF. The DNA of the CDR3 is TGTGCCAGCAGTTACCGGGACGGCCGGGGCTATGGCTACACCTTC.

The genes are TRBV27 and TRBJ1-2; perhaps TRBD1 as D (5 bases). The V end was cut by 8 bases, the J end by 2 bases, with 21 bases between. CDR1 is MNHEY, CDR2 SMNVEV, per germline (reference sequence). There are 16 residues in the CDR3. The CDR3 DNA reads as TGTGCCAGCGGTTCGATAACTCCAGGGTCCAACTATGGCTACACCTTC. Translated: CASGSITPGSNYGYTF.

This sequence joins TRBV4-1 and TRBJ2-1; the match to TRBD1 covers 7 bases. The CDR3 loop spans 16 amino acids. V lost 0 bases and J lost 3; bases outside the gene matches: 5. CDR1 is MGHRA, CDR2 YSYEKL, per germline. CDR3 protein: CASSQDAGQVYNEQFF. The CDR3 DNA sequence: TGCGCCAGCAGCCAAGATGCAGGACAGGTCTACAATGAGCAGTTCTTC.

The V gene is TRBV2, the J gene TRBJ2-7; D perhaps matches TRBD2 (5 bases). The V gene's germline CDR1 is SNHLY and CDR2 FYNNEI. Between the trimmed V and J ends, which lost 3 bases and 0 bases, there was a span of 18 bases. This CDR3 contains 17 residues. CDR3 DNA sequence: TGTGCCAGCAGTGACAAAATGGACTTTCAGAGCTCCTACGAGCAGTACTTC. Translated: CASSDKMDFQSSYEQYF.

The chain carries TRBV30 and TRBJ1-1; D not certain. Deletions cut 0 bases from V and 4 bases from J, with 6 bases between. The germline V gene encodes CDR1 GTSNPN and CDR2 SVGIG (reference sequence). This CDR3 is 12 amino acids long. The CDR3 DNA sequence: TGTGCCTGGAGTGTGCGGGGCACTGAAGCTTTCTTT. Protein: CAWSVRGTEAFF.

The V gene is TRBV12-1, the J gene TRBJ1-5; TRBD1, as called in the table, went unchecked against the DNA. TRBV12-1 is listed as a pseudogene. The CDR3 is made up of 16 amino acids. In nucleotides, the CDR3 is TGTGCCAGCAGCACGGAGTGCGTCAGGGTCAATCAGCCCCAGCATTTT. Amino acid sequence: CASSTECVRVNQPQHF.

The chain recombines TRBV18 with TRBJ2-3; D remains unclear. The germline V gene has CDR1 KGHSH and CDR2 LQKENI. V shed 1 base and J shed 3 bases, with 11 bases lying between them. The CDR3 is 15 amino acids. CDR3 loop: CASSPLGIGTDTQYF. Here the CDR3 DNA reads TGTGCCAGCTCACCACTAGGGATAGGGACAGATACGCAGTATTTT.

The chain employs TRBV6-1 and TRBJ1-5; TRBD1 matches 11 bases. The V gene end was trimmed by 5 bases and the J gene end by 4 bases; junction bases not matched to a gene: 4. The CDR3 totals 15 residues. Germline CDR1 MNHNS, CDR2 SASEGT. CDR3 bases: TGTGCCAGCAGTCAAGGACAGGGGGCAAATCAGCCCCAGCATTTT. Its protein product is CASSQGQGANQPQHF.

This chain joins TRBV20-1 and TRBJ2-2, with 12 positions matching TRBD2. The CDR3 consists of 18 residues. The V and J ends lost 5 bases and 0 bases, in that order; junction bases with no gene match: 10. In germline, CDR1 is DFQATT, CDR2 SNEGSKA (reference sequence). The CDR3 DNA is TGCAGTGCTCCCAGAAGGACTAGCGGGGTCCCGAACACCGGGGAGCTGTTTTTT. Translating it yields CSAPRRTSGVPNTGELFF.

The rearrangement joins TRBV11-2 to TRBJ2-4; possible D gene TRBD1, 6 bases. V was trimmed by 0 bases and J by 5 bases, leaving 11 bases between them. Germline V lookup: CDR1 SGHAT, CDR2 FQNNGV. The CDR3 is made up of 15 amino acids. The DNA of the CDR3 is TGTGCCAGCAGCTTAGATGATGCAGGGGAAAACATTCAGTACTTC. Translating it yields CASSLDDAGENIQYF.

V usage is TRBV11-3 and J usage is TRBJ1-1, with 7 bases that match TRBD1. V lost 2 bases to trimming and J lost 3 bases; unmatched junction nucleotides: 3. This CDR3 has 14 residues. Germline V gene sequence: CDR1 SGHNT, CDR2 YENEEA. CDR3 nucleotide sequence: TGTGCCAGCAGCTTACGACAGGGCCACACTGAAGCTTTCTTT. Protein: CASSLRQGHTEAFF. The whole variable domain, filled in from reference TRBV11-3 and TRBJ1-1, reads EAGVVQSPRYKIIEKKQPVAFWCNPISGHNTLYWYLQNLGQGPELLIRYENEEAVDDSQLPKDRFSAERLKGVDSTLKIQPAELGDSAVYLCASSLRQGHTEAFFGQGTRLTVV.

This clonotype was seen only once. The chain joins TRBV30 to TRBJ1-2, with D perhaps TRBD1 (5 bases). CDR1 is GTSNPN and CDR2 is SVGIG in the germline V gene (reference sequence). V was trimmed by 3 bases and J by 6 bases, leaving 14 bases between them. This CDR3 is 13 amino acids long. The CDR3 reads CAWRTTGIDGYTF. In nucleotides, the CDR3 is TGTGCCTGGAGGACAACAGGCATTGATGGCTACACCTTC.

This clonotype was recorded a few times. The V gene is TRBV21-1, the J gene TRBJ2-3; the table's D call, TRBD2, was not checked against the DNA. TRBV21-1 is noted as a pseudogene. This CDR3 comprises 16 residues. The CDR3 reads CASTPQEAGEPDTQYF. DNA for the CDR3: TGTGCCAGCACCCCCCAGGAGGCGGGAGAACCCGATACGCAGTATTTT.

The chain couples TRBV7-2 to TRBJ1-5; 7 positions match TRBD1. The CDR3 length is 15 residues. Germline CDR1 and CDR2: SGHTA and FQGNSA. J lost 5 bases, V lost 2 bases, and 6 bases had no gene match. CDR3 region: CASSLPGQPYQPQHF. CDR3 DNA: TGTGCCAGCAGCTTACCGGGACAGCCTTATCAGCCCCAGCATTTT.

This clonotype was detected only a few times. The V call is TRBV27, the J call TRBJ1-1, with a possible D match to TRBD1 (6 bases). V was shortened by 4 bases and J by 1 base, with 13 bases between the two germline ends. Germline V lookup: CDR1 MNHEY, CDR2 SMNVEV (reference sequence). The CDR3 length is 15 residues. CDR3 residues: CASSSRQAPNTEAFF. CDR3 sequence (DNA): TGTGCCAGCAGTTCACGACAGGCACCGAACACTGAAGCTTTCTTT.